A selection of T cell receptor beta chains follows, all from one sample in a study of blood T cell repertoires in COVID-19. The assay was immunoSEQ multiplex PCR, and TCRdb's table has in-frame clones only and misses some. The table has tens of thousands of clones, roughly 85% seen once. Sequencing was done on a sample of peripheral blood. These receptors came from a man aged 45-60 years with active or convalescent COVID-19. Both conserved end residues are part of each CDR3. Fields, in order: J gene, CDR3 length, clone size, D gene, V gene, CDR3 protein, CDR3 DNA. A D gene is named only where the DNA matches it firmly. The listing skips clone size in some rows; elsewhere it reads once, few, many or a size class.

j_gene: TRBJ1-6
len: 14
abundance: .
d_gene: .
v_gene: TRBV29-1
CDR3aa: CSVECGGPDSPLHF
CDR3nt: TGCAGCGTTGAGTGCGGGGGGCCAGATTCACCCCTCCACTTT

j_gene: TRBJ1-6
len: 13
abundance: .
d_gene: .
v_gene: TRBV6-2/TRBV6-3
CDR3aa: CASSYEGSSPLHF
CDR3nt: TGTGCCAGCAGTTATGAGGGAAGCTCACCCCTCCACTTT

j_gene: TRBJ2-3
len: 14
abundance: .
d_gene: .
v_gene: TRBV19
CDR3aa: CASTPTISTDTQYF
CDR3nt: TGTGCCAGTACCCCGACTATTAGCACAGATACGCAGTATTTT

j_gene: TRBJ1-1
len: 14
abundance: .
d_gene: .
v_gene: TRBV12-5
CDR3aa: CASGLGAGGTEAFF
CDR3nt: TGTGCTAGTGGTTTGGGTGCGGGCGGGACTGAAGCTTTCTTT

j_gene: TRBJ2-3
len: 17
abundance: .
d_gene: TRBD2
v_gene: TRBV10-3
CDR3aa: CAISGGLTGGKPDTQYF
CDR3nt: TGTGCCATCAGTGGTGGCCTAACGGGGGGAAAGCCAGATACGCAGTATTTT

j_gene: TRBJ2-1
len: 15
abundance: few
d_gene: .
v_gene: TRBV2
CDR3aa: CASSSDRPGHNEQFF
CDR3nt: TGTGCCAGCAGTTCGGACAGACCTGGACACAATGAGCAGTTCTTC

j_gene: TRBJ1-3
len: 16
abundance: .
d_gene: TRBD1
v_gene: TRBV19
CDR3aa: CASSKPGQGTGNTIYF
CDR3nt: TGTGCCAGTAGTAAACCGGGACAGGGGACGGGAAACACCATATATTTT

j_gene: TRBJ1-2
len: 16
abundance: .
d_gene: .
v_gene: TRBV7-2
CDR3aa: CASSLAVGDSNYGYTF
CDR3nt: TGTGCCAGCAGCTTAGCGGTGGGGGACTCTAACTATGGCTACACCTTC

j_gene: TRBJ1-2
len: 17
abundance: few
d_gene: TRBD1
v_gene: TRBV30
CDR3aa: CAWSVLGFGQAAGGYTF
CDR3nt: TGTGCCTGGAGTGTACTGGGGTTCGGACAGGCGGCAGGAGGCTACACCTTC

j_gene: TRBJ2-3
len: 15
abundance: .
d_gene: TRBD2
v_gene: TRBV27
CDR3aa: CASKKLAGYTDTQYF
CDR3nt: TGTGCCAGCAAAAAACTAGCGGGGTACACAGATACGCAGTATTTT

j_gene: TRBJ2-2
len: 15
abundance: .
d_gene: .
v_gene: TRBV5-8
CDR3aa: CASSLGQVNTGELFF
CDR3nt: TGTGCCAGCAGCTTGGGACAAGTGAACACCGGGGAGCTGTTTTTT

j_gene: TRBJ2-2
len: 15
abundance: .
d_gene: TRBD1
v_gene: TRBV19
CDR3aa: CASKRMGQGMRELFF
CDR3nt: TGTGCCAGTAAGAGGATGGGACAGGGGATGAGGGAGCTGTTTTTT

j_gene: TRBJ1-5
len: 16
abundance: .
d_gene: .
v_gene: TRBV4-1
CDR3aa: CASSQDMAGGNQPQHF
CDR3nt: TGCGCCAGCAGCCAAGATATGGCAGGGGGCAATCAGCCCCAGCATTTT

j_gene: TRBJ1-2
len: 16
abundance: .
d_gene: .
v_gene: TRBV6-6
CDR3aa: CASSYPTGPYNYGYTF
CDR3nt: TGTGCCAGCAGTTACCCAACAGGGCCTTATAACTATGGCTACACCTTC

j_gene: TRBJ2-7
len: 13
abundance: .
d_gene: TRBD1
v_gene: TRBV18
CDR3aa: CASSPRTGAEQYF
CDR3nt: TGTGCCAGCTCACCGAGGACAGGGGCCGAGCAGTACTTC

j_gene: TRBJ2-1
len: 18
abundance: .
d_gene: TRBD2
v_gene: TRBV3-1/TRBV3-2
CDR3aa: CASSQVVLAGGNYNEQFF
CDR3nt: TGTGCCAGCAGCCAAGTGGTTCTAGCGGGAGGTAATTACAATGAGCAGTTCTTC

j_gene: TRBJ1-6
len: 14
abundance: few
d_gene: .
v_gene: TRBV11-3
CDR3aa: CAPHGRGIYSPLHF
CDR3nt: TGTGCGCCCCACGGGAGGGGGATCTATTCACCCCTCCACTTT

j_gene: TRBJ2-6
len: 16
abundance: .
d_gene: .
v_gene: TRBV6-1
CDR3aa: CASSEIRFSGANVLTF
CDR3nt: TGTGCCAGCAGTGAAATTCGGTTCTCTGGGGCCAACGTCCTGACTTTC

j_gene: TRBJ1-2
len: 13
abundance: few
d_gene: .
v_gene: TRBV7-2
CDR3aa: CASSSQGLDGYTF
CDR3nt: TGTGCCAGCAGTAGTCAGGGATTAGATGGCTACACCTTC

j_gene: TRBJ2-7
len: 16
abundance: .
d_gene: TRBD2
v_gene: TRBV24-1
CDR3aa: CATSDSRSGGAREQYF
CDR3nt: TGTGCCACCAGTGATTCCCGGAGCGGGGGGGCTCGCGAGCAGTACTTC

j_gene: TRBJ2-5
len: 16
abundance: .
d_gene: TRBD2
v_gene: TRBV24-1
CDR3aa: CATSDSWGGRQETQYF
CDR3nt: TGTGCCACCAGTGATTCTTGGGGGGGGAGGCAAGAGACCCAGTACTTC

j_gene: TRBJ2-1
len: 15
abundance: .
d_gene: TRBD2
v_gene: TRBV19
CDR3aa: CASSFGTSGWDEQFF
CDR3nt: TGTGCCAGTAGTTTCGGGACTAGCGGGTGGGATGAGCAGTTCTTC

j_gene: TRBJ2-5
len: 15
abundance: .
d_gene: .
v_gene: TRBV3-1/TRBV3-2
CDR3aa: CASSQEPRVGETQYF
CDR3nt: TGTGCCAGCAGCCAAGAGCCGAGGGTGGGAGAGACCCAGTACTTC

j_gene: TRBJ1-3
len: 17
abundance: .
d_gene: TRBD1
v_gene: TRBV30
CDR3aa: CAWKRGLAGTLGNTIYF
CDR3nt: TGTGCCTGGAAAAGGGGGCTGGCGGGCACTCTCGGAAACACCATATATTTT

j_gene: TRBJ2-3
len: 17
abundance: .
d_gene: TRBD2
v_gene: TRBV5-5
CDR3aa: CASSWTGTSGSTDTQYF
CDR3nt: TGTGCCAGCAGCTGGACCGGGACTAGCGGGAGCACAGATACGCAGTATTTT

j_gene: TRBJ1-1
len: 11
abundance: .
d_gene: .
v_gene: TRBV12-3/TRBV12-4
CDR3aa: CASLYQGGAFF
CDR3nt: TGTGCCAGCCTTTACCAGGGCGGCGCTTTCTTT

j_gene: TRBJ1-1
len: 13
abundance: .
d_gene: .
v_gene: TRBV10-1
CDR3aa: CASSRSGYTEAFF
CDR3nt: TGCGCCAGCTCTAGGTCGGGGTACACTGAAGCTTTCTTT

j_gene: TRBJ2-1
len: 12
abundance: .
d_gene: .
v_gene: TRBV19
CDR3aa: CASSIGLGQEFF
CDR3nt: TGTGCCAGTAGTATAGGCTTGGGACAAGAGTTCTTC

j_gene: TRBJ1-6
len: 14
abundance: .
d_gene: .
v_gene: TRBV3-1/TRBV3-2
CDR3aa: CASSRGDTNSPLHF
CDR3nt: TGTGCCAGCAGCCGTGGGGACACCAATTCACCCCTCCACTTT

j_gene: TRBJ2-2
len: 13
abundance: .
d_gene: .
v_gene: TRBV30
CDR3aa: CAWSHSFTGELFF
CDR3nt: TGTGCCTGGAGTCACAGTTTCACCGGGGAGCTGTTTTTT

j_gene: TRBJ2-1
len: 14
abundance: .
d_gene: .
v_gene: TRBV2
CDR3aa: CASSPGSSYNEQFF
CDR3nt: TGTGCCAGCAGCCCAGGGTCCTCCTACAATGAGCAGTTCTTC

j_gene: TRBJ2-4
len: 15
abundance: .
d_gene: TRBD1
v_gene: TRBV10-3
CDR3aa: CAISGQGGQRNIQYF
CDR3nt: TGTGCCATCAGTGGACAGGGGGGACAGAGAAACATTCAGTACTTC

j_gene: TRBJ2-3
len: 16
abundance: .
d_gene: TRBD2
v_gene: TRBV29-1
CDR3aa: CSVNWSVAGSTDTQYF
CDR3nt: TGCAGCGTCAACTGGTCGGTAGCGGGGAGCACAGATACGCAGTATTTT